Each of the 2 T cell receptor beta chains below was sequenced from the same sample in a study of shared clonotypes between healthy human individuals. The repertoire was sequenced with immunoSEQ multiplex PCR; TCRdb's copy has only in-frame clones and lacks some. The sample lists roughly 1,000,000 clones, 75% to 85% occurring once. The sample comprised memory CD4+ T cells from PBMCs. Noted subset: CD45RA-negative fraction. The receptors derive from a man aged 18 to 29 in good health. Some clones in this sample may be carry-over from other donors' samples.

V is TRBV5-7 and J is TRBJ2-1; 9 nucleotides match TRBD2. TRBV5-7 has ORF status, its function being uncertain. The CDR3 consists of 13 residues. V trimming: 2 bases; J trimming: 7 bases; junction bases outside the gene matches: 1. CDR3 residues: CASSFLAGNEQFF. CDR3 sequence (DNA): TGTGCCAGCAGCTTTCTAGCGGGGAATGAGCAGTTCTTC.

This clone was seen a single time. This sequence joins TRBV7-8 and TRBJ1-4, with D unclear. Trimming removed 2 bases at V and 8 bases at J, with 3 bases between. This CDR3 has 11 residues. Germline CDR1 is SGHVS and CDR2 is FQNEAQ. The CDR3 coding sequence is TGTGCCAGCAGCTTAAACGAAAAACTGTTTTTT. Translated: CASSLNEKLFF.